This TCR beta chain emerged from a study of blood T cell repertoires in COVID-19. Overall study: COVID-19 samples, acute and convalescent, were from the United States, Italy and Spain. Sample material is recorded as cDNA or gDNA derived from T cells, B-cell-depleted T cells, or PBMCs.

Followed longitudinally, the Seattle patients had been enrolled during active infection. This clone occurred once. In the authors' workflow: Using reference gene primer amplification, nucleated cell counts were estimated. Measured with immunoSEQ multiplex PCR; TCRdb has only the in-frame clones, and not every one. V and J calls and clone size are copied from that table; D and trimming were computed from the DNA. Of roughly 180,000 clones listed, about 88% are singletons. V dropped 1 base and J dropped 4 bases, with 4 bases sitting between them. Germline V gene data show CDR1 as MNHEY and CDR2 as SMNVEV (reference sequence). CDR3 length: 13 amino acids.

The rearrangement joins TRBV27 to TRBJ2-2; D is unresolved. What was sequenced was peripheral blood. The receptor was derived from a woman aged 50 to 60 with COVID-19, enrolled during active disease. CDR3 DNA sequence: TGTGCCAGCAGTTTATACTCCACCGGGGAGCTGTTTTTT. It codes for CASSLYSTGELFF.